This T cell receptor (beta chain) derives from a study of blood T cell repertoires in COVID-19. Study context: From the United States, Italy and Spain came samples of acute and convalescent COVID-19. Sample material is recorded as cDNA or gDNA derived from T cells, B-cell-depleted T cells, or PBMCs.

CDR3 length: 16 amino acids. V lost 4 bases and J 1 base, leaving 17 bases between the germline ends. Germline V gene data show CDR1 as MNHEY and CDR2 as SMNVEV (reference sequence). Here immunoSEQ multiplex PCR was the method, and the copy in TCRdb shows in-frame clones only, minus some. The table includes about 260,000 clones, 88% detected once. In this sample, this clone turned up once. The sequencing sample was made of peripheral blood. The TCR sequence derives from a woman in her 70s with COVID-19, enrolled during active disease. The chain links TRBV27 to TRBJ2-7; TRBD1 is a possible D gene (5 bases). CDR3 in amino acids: CASSSDTGGGSYEQYF. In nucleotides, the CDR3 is TGTGCCAGCAGTTCGGATACAGGTGGTGGGTCCTACGAGCAGTACTTC.